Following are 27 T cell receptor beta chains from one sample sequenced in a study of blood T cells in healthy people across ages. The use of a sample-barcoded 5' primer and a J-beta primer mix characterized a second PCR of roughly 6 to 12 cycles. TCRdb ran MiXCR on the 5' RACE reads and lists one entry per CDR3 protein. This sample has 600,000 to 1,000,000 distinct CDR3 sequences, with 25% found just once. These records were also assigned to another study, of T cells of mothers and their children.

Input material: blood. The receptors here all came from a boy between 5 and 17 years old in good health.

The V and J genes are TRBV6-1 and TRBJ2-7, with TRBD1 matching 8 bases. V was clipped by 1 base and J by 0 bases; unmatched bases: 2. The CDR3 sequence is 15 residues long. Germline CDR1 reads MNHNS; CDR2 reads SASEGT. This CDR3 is CASSEGTGNSYEQYF. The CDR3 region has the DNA TGTGCCAGCAGTGAAGGGACAGGGAACTCCTACGAGCAGTACTTC.

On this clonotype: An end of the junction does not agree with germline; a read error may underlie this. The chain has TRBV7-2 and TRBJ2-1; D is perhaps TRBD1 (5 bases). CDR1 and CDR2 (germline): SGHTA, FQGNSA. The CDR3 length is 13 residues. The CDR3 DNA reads TGTGCCAGCAGCCTACCTCCCAGGGATGAGCGGTTCTTC. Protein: CASSLPPRDERFF. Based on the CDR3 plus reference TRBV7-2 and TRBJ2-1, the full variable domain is GAGVSQSPSNKVTEKGKDVELRCDPISGHTALYWYRQSLGQGLEFLIYFQGNSAPDKSGLPSDRFSAERTGGSVSTLTIQRTQQEDSAVYLCASSLPPRDERFFGPGTRLTVL.

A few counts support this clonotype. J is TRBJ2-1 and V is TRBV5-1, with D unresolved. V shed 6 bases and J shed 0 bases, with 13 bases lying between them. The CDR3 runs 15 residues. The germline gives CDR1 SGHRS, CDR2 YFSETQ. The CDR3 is CASTQDKSSYNEQFF. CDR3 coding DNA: TGCGCCAGCACCCAAGACAAGAGCTCCTACAATGAGCAGTTCTTC.

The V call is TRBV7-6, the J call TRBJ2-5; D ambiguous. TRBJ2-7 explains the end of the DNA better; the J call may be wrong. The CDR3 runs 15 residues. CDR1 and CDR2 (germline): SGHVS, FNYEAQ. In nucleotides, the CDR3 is TGTGCCAGCAGCTTAATGGGGTCCAGCTCCTACGAGCAGTACTTC. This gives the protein CASSLMGSSSYEQYF.

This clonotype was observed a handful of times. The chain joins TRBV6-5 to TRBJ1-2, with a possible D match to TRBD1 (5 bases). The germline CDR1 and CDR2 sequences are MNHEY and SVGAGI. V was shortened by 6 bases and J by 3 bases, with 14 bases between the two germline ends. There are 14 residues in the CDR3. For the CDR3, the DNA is TGTGCCAGCAGGCTGGGGCCCGGGGACTATGGCTACACCTTC. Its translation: CASRLGPGDYGYTF.

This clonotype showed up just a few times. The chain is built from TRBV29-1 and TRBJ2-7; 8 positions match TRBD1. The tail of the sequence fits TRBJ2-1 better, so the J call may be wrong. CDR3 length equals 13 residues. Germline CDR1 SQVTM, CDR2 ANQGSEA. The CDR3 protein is CSVVNRGFNEQFF. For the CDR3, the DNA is TGCAGCGTTGTCAACAGGGGGTTTAATGAGCAGTTCTTC.

The CDR3 region has the DNA TGTGCCAGCAGCTACCCGGGACTAGGTAACTACGAGCAGTACTTC. The encoded protein is CASSYPGLGNYEQYF. The chain has TRBV2 and TRBJ2-7, with TRBD2 matching 8 bases. Germline loops: CDR1 SNHLY, CDR2 FYNNEI. V dropped 6 bases and J dropped 3; count of bases not matched to a gene: 10. The CDR3 totals 15 residues.

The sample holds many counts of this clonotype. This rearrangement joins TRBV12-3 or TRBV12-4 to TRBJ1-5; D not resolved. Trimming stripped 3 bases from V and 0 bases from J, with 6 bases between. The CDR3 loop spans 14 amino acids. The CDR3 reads CASSFGDSNQPQHF. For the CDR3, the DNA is TGTGCCAGCAGTTTCGGGGATAGCAATCAGCCCCAGCATTTT.

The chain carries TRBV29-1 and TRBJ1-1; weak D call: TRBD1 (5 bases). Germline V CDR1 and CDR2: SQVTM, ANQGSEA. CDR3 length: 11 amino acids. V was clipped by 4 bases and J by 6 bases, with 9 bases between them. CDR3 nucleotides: TGCAGCGTTGGGGGGGGAGCTGAAGCTTTCTTT. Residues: CSVGGGAEAFF.

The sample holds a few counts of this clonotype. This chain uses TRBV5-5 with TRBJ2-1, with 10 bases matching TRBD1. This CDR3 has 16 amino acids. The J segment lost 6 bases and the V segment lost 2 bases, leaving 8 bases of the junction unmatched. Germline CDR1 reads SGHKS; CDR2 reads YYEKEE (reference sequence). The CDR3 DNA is TGTGCCAGCAGCTTCTCTAGGACAGGGGGGTTCAATGAGCAGTTCTTC. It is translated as CASSFSRTGGFNEQFF.

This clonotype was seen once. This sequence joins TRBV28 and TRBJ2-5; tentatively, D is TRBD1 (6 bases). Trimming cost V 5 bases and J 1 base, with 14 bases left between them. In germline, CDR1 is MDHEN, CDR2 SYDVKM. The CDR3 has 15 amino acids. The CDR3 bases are TGTGCCAGCAGTAACACCGACAGGTGCCAAGAGACCCAGTACTTC. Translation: CASSNTDRCQETQYF.

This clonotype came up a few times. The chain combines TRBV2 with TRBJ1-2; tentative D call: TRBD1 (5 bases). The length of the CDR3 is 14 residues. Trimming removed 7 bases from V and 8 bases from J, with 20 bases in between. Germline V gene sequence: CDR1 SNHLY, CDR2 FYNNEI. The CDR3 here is CASTRGASYDGYTF. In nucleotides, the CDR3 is TGTGCCAGCACGAGGGGCGCCAGTTATGACGGCTACACCTTC.

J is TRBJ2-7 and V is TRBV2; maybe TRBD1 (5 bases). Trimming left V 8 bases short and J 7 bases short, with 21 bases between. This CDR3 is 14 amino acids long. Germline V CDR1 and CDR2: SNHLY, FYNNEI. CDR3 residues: CASGSVVRVVEQYF. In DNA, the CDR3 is TGTGCCAGCGGGTCCGTTGTCAGGGTGGTTGAGCAGTACTTC.

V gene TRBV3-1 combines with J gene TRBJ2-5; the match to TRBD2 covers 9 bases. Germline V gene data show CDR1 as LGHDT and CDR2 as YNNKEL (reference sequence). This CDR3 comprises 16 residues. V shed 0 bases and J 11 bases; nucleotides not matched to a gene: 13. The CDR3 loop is CASSQDGGRVVREQYF. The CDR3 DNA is TGTGCCAGCAGCCAAGATGGCGGGAGGGTCGTGAGGGAGCAGTACTTC.

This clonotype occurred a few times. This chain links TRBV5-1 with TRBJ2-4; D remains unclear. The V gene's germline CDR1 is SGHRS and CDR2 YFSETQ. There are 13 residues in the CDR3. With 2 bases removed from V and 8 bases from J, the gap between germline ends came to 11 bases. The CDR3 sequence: CASSFGNTDIQYF. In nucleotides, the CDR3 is TGCGCCAGCAGCTTTGGGAATACGGACATTCAGTACTTC.

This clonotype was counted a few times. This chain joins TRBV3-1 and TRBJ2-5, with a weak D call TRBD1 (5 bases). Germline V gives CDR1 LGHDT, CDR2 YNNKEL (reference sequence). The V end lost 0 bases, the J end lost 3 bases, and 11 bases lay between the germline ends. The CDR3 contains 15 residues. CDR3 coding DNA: TGTGCCAGCAGCCAAGATTGGGGCAGCGAAGAGACCCAGTACTTC. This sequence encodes CASSQDWGSEETQYF.

CDR3 sequence (DNA): TGCAGTGCTAGACTAGTTAGGACCTACAATGAGCAGTTCTTC. This codes for CSARLVRTYNEQFF. The rearrangement links TRBV20-1 to TRBJ2-1; D is uncertain. The CDR3 length is 14 residues. Germline CDR1 is DFQATT and CDR2 is SNEGSKA (reference sequence). V was pared by 2 bases and J by 2 bases, with 10 bases between.

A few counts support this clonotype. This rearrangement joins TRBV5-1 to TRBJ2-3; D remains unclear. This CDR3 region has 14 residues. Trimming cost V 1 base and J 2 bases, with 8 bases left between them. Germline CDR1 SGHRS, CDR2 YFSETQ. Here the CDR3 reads CASSLTDATDTQYF. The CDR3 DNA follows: TGCGCCAGCAGCTTGACGGATGCCACAGATACGCAGTATTTT.

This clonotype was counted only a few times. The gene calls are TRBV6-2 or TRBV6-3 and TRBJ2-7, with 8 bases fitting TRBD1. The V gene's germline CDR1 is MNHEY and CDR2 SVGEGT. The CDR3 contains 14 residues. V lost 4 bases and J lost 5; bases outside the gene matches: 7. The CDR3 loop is CASSSQDRVNEQYF. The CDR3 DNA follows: TGTGCCAGCAGTTCTCAGGACAGGGTCAACGAGCAGTACTTC.

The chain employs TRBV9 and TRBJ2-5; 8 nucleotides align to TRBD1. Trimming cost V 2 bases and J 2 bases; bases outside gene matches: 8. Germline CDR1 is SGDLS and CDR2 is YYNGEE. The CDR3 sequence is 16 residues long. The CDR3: CASSVGVGTGQETQYF. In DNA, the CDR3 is TGTGCCAGCAGCGTGGGAGTCGGGACAGGACAAGAGACCCAGTACTTC.

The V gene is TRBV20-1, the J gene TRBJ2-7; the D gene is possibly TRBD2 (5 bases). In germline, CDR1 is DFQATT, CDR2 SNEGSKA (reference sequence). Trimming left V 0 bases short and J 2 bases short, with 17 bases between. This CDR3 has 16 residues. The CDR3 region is CSARDQLGAGTYEQYF. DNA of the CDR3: TGCAGTGCTAGAGATCAGCTGGGTGCGGGTACCTACGAGCAGTACTTC.

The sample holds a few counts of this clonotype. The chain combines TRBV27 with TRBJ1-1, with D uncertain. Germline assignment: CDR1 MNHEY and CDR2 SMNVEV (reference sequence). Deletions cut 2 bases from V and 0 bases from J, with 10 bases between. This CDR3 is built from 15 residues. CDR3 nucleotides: TGTGCCAGCAGTTTAAGCTTCGGGGTGAACACTGAAGCTTTCTTT. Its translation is CASSLSFGVNTEAFF.

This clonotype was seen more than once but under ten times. The CDR3 sequence is CASSEVASSYEQYF. The CDR3 DNA reads TGTGCCAGCAGTGAAGTAGCTAGTTCCTACGAGCAGTACTTC. The V call is TRBV2, the J call TRBJ2-1; D call uncertain. Gene TRBJ2-7 matches the end of the DNA better, so the J call may be wrong. Germline CDR1 and CDR2: SNHLY and FYNNEI. The CDR3 is 14 residues long.

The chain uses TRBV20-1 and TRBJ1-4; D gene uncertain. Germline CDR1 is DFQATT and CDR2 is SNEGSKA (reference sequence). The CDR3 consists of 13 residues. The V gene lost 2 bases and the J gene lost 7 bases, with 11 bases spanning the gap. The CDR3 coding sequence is TGCAGTGCTAGAAGAGGGCGGGGTGAAAAACTGTTTTTT. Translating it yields CSARRGRGEKLFF.

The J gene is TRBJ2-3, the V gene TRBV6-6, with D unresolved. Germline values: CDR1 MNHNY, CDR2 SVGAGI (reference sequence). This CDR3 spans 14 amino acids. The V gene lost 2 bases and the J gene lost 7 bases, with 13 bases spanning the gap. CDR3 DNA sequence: TGTGCCAGCAGTTACACCACTCACCGGCATACGCAGTATTTT. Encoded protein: CASSYTTHRHTQYF.

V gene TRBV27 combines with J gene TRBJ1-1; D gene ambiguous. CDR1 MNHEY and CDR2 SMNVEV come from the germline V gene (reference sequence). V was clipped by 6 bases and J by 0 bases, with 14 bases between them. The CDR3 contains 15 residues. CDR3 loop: CASRKSPRVNTEAFF. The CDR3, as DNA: TGTGCCAGCAGGAAGAGTCCCCGGGTGAACACTGAAGCTTTCTTT.

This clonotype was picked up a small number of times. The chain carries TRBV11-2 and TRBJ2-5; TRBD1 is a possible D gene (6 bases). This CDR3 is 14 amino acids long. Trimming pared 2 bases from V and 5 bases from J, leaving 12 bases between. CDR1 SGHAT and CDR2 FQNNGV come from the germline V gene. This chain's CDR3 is CASSLKRGWETQYF. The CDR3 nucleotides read TGTGCCAGCAGCTTAAAGAGGGGGTGGGAGACCCAGTACTTC.